A selection of T cell receptor beta chains follows, all from one sample in a study of CD8+ T cells in alopecia areata. Assay: immunoSEQ multiplex PCR; the TCRdb copy retains only in-frame clones and omits some. Of some 220,000 clones listed, about 57% are singletons. The specimen comprised CD4+ T cells sorted from blood, sampled at week 4, from a patient treated with tofacitinib. Source of these receptors: a human donor with alopecia areata. Each CDR3 is given with its conserved first and last residue. The D gene is left open where the match is weak. Clone size is shown for a subset of rows, as once, few, many or a class of expanded clone.

D gene: TRBD1
V gene: TRBV10-3
clone size: -
J gene: TRBJ2-6
CDR3 protein: CATGGSRSSGANVLTF
CDR3 DNA: TGTGCGACAGGGGGCTCTCGGAGCTCTGGGGCCAACGTCCTGACTTTC

D gene: -
V gene: TRBV5-1
clone size: many
J gene: TRBJ2-2
CDR3 protein: CASSDRDPITGELFF
CDR3 DNA: TGCGCCAGCAGCGACCGGGACCCTATCACCGGGGAGCTGTTTTTT

D gene: -
V gene: TRBV5-6
clone size: -
J gene: TRBJ2-5
CDR3 protein: CASSLQTGARETQYF
CDR3 DNA: TGTGCCAGCAGCTTGCAGACGGGGGCGCGGGAGACCCAGTACTTC

D gene: -
V gene: TRBV11-3
clone size: -
J gene: TRBJ1-1
CDR3 protein: CASSFQEEAFF
CDR3 DNA: TGTGCCAGCAGCTTTCAGGAAGAAGCTTTCTTT

D gene: -
V gene: TRBV30
clone size: -
J gene: TRBJ1-4
CDR3 protein: CAWAAHAATNEKLFF
CDR3 DNA: TGTGCCTGGGCCGCCCACGCCGCAACTAATGAAAAACTGTTTTTT

D gene: -
V gene: TRBV5-6
clone size: few
J gene: TRBJ1-5
CDR3 protein: CASSLDGELRPQHF
CDR3 DNA: TGTGCCAGCAGCTTGGACGGTGAGCTTCGGCCCCAGCATTTT

D gene: -
V gene: TRBV5-5
clone size: few
J gene: TRBJ1-5
CDR3 protein: CASSLEGREQPQHF
CDR3 DNA: TGTGCCAGCAGCTTGGAGGGGCGGGAACAGCCCCAGCATTTT

D gene: -
V gene: TRBV5-6
clone size: once
J gene: TRBJ2-7
CDR3 protein: CASSVGTVTYEQYF
CDR3 DNA: TGTGCCAGCAGCGTAGGGACTGTTACCTACGAGCAGTACTTC

D gene: -
V gene: TRBV2
clone size: -
J gene: TRBJ2-2
CDR3 protein: CASSEIVTGELFF
CDR3 DNA: TGTGCCAGCAGTGAAATCGTCACCGGGGAGCTGTTTTTT

D gene: -
V gene: TRBV30
clone size: -
J gene: TRBJ2-7
CDR3 protein: CAWSTGHLREQYF
CDR3 DNA: TGTGCCTGGAGTACGGGACACCTTCGGGAGCAGTACTTC

D gene: -
V gene: TRBV29-1
clone size: -
J gene: TRBJ1-1
CDR3 protein: CSVEVRVRGEAFF
CDR3 DNA: TGCAGCGTTGAAGTCAGGGTTCGGGGGGAAGCTTTCTTT

D gene: TRBD2
V gene: TRBV2
clone size: once
J gene: TRBJ2-1
CDR3 protein: CASRQAGGPNEQFF
CDR3 DNA: TGTGCCAGCCGTCAGGCGGGGGGGCCCAATGAGCAGTTCTTC

D gene: TRBD1
V gene: TRBV4-3
clone size: -
J gene: TRBJ2-5
CDR3 protein: CASSQGVQGYQETQYF
CDR3 DNA: TGCGCCAGCAGCCAAGGAGTACAGGGGTACCAAGAGACCCAGTACTTC

D gene: TRBD1
V gene: TRBV25-1
clone size: -
J gene: TRBJ2-3
CDR3 protein: CASSATGGRDTQYF
CDR3 DNA: TGTGCCAGCAGTGCGACAGGGGGTCGGGATACGCAGTATTTT

D gene: TRBD1
V gene: TRBV7-2
clone size: -
J gene: TRBJ1-2
CDR3 protein: CATSRGLTNYGYTF
CDR3 DNA: TGTGCCACCTCCAGGGGGCTCACAAACTATGGCTACACCTTC

D gene: -
V gene: TRBV19
clone size: few
J gene: TRBJ1-1
CDR3 protein: CASSSGTYHTEAFF
CDR3 DNA: TGTGCCAGTAGTAGCGGGACTTACCACACTGAAGCTTTCTTT

D gene: TRBD2
V gene: TRBV19
clone size: few
J gene: TRBJ2-1
CDR3 protein: CASSLGGVDEQFF
CDR3 DNA: TGTGCCAGTAGCCTTGGGGGGGTCGATGAGCAGTTCTTC

D gene: -
V gene: TRBV7-6
clone size: -
J gene: TRBJ2-7
CDR3 protein: CASSLLGADSYSYEQYF
CDR3 DNA: TGTGCCAGCAGCTTATTAGGGGCAGACAGCTACTCCTACGAGCAGTACTTC

D gene: -
V gene: TRBV9
clone size: -
J gene: TRBJ1-1
CDR3 protein: CASSVVERNTEAFF
CDR3 DNA: TGTGCCAGCAGCGTAGTAGAGAGGAACACTGAAGCTTTCTTT

D gene: TRBD2
V gene: TRBV2
clone size: -
J gene: TRBJ2-7
CDR3 protein: CASDLAGGYEQYF
CDR3 DNA: TGTGCCAGCGACCTAGCGGGGGGGTACGAGCAGTACTTC

D gene: TRBD1
V gene: TRBV30
clone size: once
J gene: TRBJ1-5
CDR3 protein: CAWKGQGTEPQHF
CDR3 DNA: TGTGCCTGGAAGGGACAGGGTACGGAGCCCCAGCATTTT

D gene: TRBD1
V gene: TRBV29-1
clone size: few
J gene: TRBJ2-3
CDR3 protein: CSVGQGDRTQYF
CDR3 DNA: TGCAGCGTGGGGCAGGGGGATCGTACGCAGTATTTT

D gene: -
V gene: TRBV29-1
clone size: -
J gene: TRBJ1-1
CDR3 protein: CSTWKGEAFF
CDR3 DNA: TGCAGCACTTGGAAGGGGGAGGCTTTCTTT

D gene: -
V gene: TRBV29-1
clone size: -
J gene: TRBJ1-1
CDR3 protein: CSVEGQNTEAFF
CDR3 DNA: TGCAGCGTAGAGGGTCAGAACACTGAAGCTTTCTTT

D gene: -
V gene: TRBV28
clone size: -
J gene: TRBJ1-2
CDR3 protein: CASSSGYGYTF
CDR3 DNA: TGTGCCAGCAGTTCGGGTTATGGCTACACCTTC

D gene: -
V gene: TRBV5-1
clone size: -
J gene: TRBJ2-3
CDR3 protein: CASSLGGANQDTQYF
CDR3 DNA: TGCGCCAGCAGCCTTGGGGGGGCCAACCAGGATACGCAGTATTTT

D gene: -
V gene: TRBV30
clone size: once
J gene: TRBJ1-1
CDR3 protein: CAWSAWDYEGTEAFF
CDR3 DNA: TGTGCCTGGAGTGCTTGGGACTACGAGGGCACTGAAGCTTTCTTT

D gene: -
V gene: TRBV29-1
clone size: -
J gene: TRBJ2-3
CDR3 protein: CSVTGGVADTQYF
CDR3 DNA: TGCAGCGTGACGGGGGGCGTCGCCGATACGCAGTATTTT

D gene: -
V gene: TRBV7-2
clone size: -
J gene: TRBJ2-3
CDR3 protein: CASRHTGDTQYF
CDR3 DNA: TGTGCCAGCAGACATACCGGGGATACGCAGTATTTT

D gene: -
V gene: TRBV18
clone size: -
J gene: TRBJ1-1
CDR3 protein: CASSTSLGTRDTEAFF
CDR3 DNA: TGTGCCAGCTCAACTTCGTTGGGCACAAGGGACACTGAAGCTTTCTTT

D gene: -
V gene: TRBV6-6
clone size: few
J gene: TRBJ2-3
CDR3 protein: CASSPYDWGTDTQYF
CDR3 DNA: TGTGCCAGCAGCCCGTATGATTGGGGCACAGATACGCAGTATTTT

D gene: TRBD1
V gene: TRBV5-6
clone size: -
J gene: TRBJ1-6
CDR3 protein: CASSQADRVLRSPLHF
CDR3 DNA: TGTGCCAGCAGCCAGGCCGACAGGGTACTGCGTTCACCCCTCCACTTT

D gene: TRBD1
V gene: TRBV2
clone size: -
J gene: TRBJ2-7
CDR3 protein: CASSVDRGPGEQYF
CDR3 DNA: TGTGCCAGCAGTGTGGACAGGGGGCCCGGCGAGCAGTACTTC

D gene: TRBD1
V gene: TRBV29-1
clone size: -
J gene: TRBJ1-2
CDR3 protein: CSVVVRETDGRTTGDYGYTF
CDR3 DNA: TGCAGCGTTGTGGTTCGAGAGACGGACGGCAGAACGACAGGGGACTATGGCTACACCTTC

D gene: TRBD1
V gene: TRBV23-1
clone size: -
J gene: TRBJ1-2
CDR3 protein: CASRRQGTDGYTF
CDR3 DNA: TGCGCCAGCAGACGACAGGGTACCGATGGCTACACCTTC

D gene: TRBD1
V gene: TRBV7-2
clone size: -
J gene: TRBJ1-1
CDR3 protein: CASSWGQGVRTEAFF
CDR3 DNA: TGTGCCAGCAGCTGGGGACAGGGGGTTAGGACTGAAGCTTTCTTT

D gene: TRBD1
V gene: TRBV4-1
clone size: -
J gene: TRBJ1-4
CDR3 protein: CASSPQGATNEKLFF
CDR3 DNA: TGCGCCAGCAGCCCTCAGGGGGCAACTAATGAAAAACTGTTTTTT

D gene: -
V gene: TRBV6-5
clone size: -
J gene: TRBJ1-4
CDR3 protein: CATALGLSNEKLFF
CDR3 DNA: TGTGCCACCGCCTTGGGGCTTTCTAATGAAAAACTGTTTTTT

D gene: TRBD1
V gene: TRBV6-1
clone size: -
J gene: TRBJ2-3
CDR3 protein: CASSGRTGVDTQYF
CDR3 DNA: TGTGCCAGCAGCGGGAGGACAGGGGTAGATACGCAGTATTTT

D gene: -
V gene: TRBV19
clone size: -
J gene: TRBJ1-2
CDR3 protein: CASSMIAGPYGYTF
CDR3 DNA: TGTGCCAGTAGTATGATTGCGGGACCCTATGGCTACACCTTC

D gene: -
V gene: TRBV29-1
clone size: -
J gene: TRBJ2-1
CDR3 protein: CSAGEQVDNEQFF
CDR3 DNA: TGCAGCGCCGGGGAGCAGGTGGACAATGAGCAGTTCTTC

D gene: -
V gene: TRBV19
clone size: few
J gene: TRBJ2-1
CDR3 protein: CASSRGEGGTYNEQFF
CDR3 DNA: TGTGCCAGTAGTAGGGGAGAGGGGGGTACCTACAATGAGCAGTTCTTC

D gene: -
V gene: TRBV18
clone size: -
J gene: TRBJ2-3
CDR3 protein: CASSPPDRPPDTQYF
CDR3 DNA: TGTGCCAGCTCACCACCGGACAGACCCCCAGATACGCAGTATTTT

D gene: TRBD2
V gene: TRBV25-1
clone size: -
J gene: TRBJ2-3
CDR3 protein: CASSLAGGPRDTQYF
CDR3 DNA: TGTGCCAGCAGCCTAGCGGGGGGGCCTCGTGATACGCAGTATTTT

D gene: -
V gene: TRBV27
clone size: -
J gene: TRBJ1-4
CDR3 protein: CASSSYGLTLGEKLFF
CDR3 DNA: TGTGCCAGCAGTTCGTACGGATTGACCCTGGGTGAAAAACTGTTTTTT

D gene: TRBD1
V gene: TRBV15
clone size: -
J gene: TRBJ1-6
CDR3 protein: CATSRGDRDYSPLHF
CDR3 DNA: TGTGCCACCAGCAGAGGGGACAGGGACTACTCACCCCTCCACTTT

D gene: -
V gene: TRBV9
clone size: few
J gene: TRBJ1-2
CDR3 protein: CASFREGTGYTF
CDR3 DNA: TGTGCCAGCTTCCGAGAAGGTACCGGCTACACCTTC

D gene: -
V gene: TRBV20-1
clone size: -
J gene: TRBJ1-2
CDR3 protein: CSGKGLYGYTF
CDR3 DNA: TGCAGTGGAAAGGGACTGTATGGCTACACCTTC

D gene: -
V gene: TRBV5-1
clone size: -
J gene: TRBJ2-3
CDR3 protein: CASSVGVSDTQYF
CDR3 DNA: TGCGCCAGCAGCGTCGGGGTCTCAGATACGCAGTATTTT

D gene: -
V gene: TRBV11-2
clone size: few
J gene: TRBJ1-1
CDR3 protein: CASSTGLANTEAFF
CDR3 DNA: TGTGCCAGCAGCACAGGGCTCGCGAACACTGAAGCTTTCTTT

D gene: TRBD1
V gene: TRBV25-1
clone size: -
J gene: TRBJ1-2
CDR3 protein: CASSVGTGGQGYTF
CDR3 DNA: TGTGCCAGCAGTGTCGGGACAGGGGGCCAAGGCTACACCTTC

D gene: -
V gene: TRBV19
clone size: few
J gene: TRBJ2-4
CDR3 protein: CASSITGADSGGGKNIQYF
CDR3 DNA: TGTGCCAGTAGTATAACGGGGGCCGACTCCGGCGGTGGTAAAAACATTCAGTACTTC

D gene: -
V gene: TRBV27
clone size: once
J gene: TRBJ1-1
CDR3 protein: CASQRGSATYEAFF
CDR3 DNA: TGTGCCAGCCAAAGGGGTTCTGCCACTTATGAAGCTTTCTTT

D gene: -
V gene: TRBV29-1
clone size: once
J gene: TRBJ1-1
CDR3 protein: CSLSRGIGTEAFF
CDR3 DNA: TGCAGCTTATCCAGGGGTATAGGGACTGAAGCTTTCTTT

D gene: TRBD2
V gene: TRBV4-2
clone size: -
J gene: TRBJ2-3
CDR3 protein: CASSQELGKRGPSKDTQYF
CDR3 DNA: TGTGCCAGCAGCCAAGAGTTAGGCAAGCGGGGGCCCTCAAAAGATACGCAGTATTTT

D gene: -
V gene: TRBV2
clone size: few
J gene: TRBJ2-3
CDR3 protein: CASRGVRTSTDTQYF
CDR3 DNA: TGTGCCAGCAGAGGGGTCAGGACCAGCACAGATACGCAGTATTTT

D gene: -
V gene: TRBV5-1
clone size: -
J gene: TRBJ2-7
CDR3 protein: CASSLGQDEQYF
CDR3 DNA: TGCGCCAGCAGCTTGGGCCAGGACGAGCAGTACTTC